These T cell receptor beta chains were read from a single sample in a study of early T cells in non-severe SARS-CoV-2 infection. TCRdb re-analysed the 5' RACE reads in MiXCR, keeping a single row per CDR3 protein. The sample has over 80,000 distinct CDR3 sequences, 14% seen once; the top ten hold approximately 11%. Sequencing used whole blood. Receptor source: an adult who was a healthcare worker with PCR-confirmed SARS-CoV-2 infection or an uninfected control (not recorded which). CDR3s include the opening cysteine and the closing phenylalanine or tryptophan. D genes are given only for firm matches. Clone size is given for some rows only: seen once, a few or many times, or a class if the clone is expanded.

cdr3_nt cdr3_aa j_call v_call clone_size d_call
TGTGCCAGCAGCCAAATCTCCTACGAGCAGTACTTC CASSQISYEQYF TRBJ2-7 TRBV3-1 . .
TGTGCCAGCAGCTTATCGGGGAACCTTTTGAGCTACGAGCAGTACTTC CASSLSGNLLSYEQYF TRBJ2-7 TRBV11-2 many .
TGCGCCAGCAGCTTGGTGGAGGGGTTAAACACCGGGGAGCTGTTTTTT CASSLVEGLNTGELFF TRBJ2-2 TRBV5-1 . .
TGCAGCGTTTTTCAGAACACTGAAGCTTTCTTT CSVFQNTEAFF TRBJ1-1 TRBV29-1 few .
TGTGCCAGCAGCATTTTAGTGGATCGCCAAGAGACCCAGTACTTC CASSILVDRQETQYF TRBJ2-5 TRBV7-8 few .
TGTGCCAGCTCCCTGAGCTCGGGCCGAAAGAATGAAAAACTGTTTTTT CASSLSSGRKNEKLFF TRBJ1-4 TRBV18 many .
TGTGCCAGCAGCTTAGTCCCCGGGAGGGGTAACTATGGCTACACCTTC CASSLVPGRGNYGYTF TRBJ1-2 TRBV11-2 once .
TGCGCCAGCAGCTTGGTGAGAAACGAGCAGTACTTC CASSLVRNEQYF TRBJ2-7 TRBV5-1 many .
TGTGCCATCAGTGACCCTGGACCTGAGACCCAGTACTTC CAISDPGPETQYF TRBJ2-5 TRBV10-3 few .
TGTGCCAGCAATGACCAAGAGACCCAGTACTTC CASNDQETQYF TRBJ2-5 TRBV6-1 . .
TGTGCCAGCAGTGTGGGGTTTTTCACAGATACGCAGTATTTT CASSVGFFTDTQYF TRBJ2-3 TRBV6-1 many .
TGTGCCAGCAGTTTCCGGTCAGGGCAAGCTAACTATGGCTACACCTTC CASSFRSGQANYGYTF TRBJ1-2 TRBV12-3/TRBV12-4 many .